Listed below are T cell receptor beta chains from one sample, sequenced in a study of T cells in localized non-small cell lung cancer. Clones were read by immunoSEQ multiplex PCR, and TCRdb kept only the in-frame ones, dropping some. The sample has approximately 63,000 clones, about 90% seen once. Here the sequenced sample was peripheral blood, taken before any cancer treatment. Receptors originate from a man between 40 and 70 years old with stage I squamous cell lung carcinoma. Each CDR3 is given with its conserved first and last residue. D genes are given only for firm matches. Some rows have no size entry. The others give once, few or many, or a class for an expanded clone.

clone_size,d_call,j_call,v_call,cdr3_aa,cdr3_nt
.,.,TRBJ2-3,TRBV21-1,CAKGLAVRTDTQYF,TGTGCCAAGGGACTAGCGGTCAGGACAGATACGCAGTATTTT
.,TRBD2,TRBJ2-5,TRBV9,CASSPRVPSGRETQYF,TGTGCCAGCAGCCCCCGAGTGCCTAGCGGAAGAGAGACCCAGTACTTC
.,.,TRBJ2-3,TRBV7-2,CASSLDLVAQYF,TGTGCCAGCAGCCTTGATCTGGTGGCGCAGTATTTT
.,.,TRBJ2-3,TRBV7-3,CASSLNGRGSTDTQYF,TGTGCCAGCAGCTTAAACGGGCGGGGAAGCACAGATACGCAGTATTTT
.,TRBD1,TRBJ1-1,TRBV5-1,CASSQDGTGGLPGTEAFF,TGCGCCAGCAGCCAAGACGGGACAGGGGGCTTACCGGGCACTGAAGCTTTCTTT
.,.,TRBJ2-2,TRBV19,CASSLRLGGELFF,TGTGCCAGTAGTCTTCGACTCGGCGGGGAGCTGTTTTTT
.,.,TRBJ2-3,TRBV7-3,CASSPILGRLSTDTQYF,TGTGCCAGCAGCCCCATCCTCGGACGGCTCAGCACAGATACGCAGTATTTT
.,.,TRBJ2-5,TRBV7-6,CASSQVATETQYF,TGTGCCAGCAGCCAAGTAGCCACGGAGACCCAGTACTTC
.,.,TRBJ2-1,TRBV7-9,CASSLDGTPYNEQFF,TGTGCCAGCAGCTTAGACGGGACCCCCTACAATGAGCAGTTCTTC
.,.,TRBJ1-4,TRBV18,CASSPSGMLNEKLFF,TGTGCCAGCTCACCTTCAGGGATGCTTAATGAAAAACTGTTTTTT
few,.,TRBJ1-1,TRBV9,CASSVRKADTEAFF,TGTGCCAGCAGCGTTCGAAAAGCGGACACTGAAGCTTTCTTT
.,.,TRBJ2-7,TRBV4-1,CASSQAGAAEYEQYF,TGCGCCAGCAGCCAAGCAGGTGCAGCCGAGTACGAGCAGTACTTC
.,.,TRBJ1-5,TRBV28,CAAHGGYNQPQHF,TGTGCCGCCCACGGGGGCTACAATCAGCCCCAGCATTTT
once,TRBD1,TRBJ2-5,TRBV7-2,CASTSDRVWETQYF,TGTGCCAGCACCTCGGACAGGGTGTGGGAGACCCAGTACTTC
.,.,TRBJ1-3,TRBV6-6,CASSSGRNSGNTIYF,TGTGCCAGCAGTTCAGGACGGAACTCTGGAAACACCATATATTTT
.,TRBD2,TRBJ2-1,TRBV6-6,CASSRLTSEPPQFF,TGTGCCAGCAGCCGGCTGACTAGCGAGCCTCCACAGTTCTTC
.,.,TRBJ2-3,TRBV19,CASSIQGRTDTQYF,TGTGCCAGTAGTATACAGGGACGGACAGATACGCAGTATTTT
.,.,TRBJ2-3,TRBV6-6,CASRSPTGPEDTQYF,TGTGCCAGCAGGTCCCCTACAGGGCCCGAGGATACGCAGTATTTT